This T cell receptor beta chain was recovered during a study of CD8+ T cells in alopecia areata. Study in general: Those patients who were treated received oral tofacitinib, which was given at 5 to 10 mg twice daily for moderate-to-severe alopecia areata. Study-wide results and caveats: Although TCR sharing was seen in mice, sharing across patients was less clear, possibly for HLA-related reasons. In scalp and blood during tofacitinib, many expanded lesional clones persisted.

As the sequencing template, cDNA was produced by extracting RNA and reverse transcribing it. Repertoires were generated with immunoSEQ multiplex PCR, while TCRdb's copy carries only in-frame clones and drops some. The data contain 150,000 or so clones, less than 70% of them singletons. This clone was seen a few times. No antigen is known for it. V was cut by 7 bases and J by 4 bases, with 6 bases left in between. CDR3 length: 10 residues. Germline CDR1 and CDR2: SQVTM and ANQGSEA. The sample's treatment: oral pan-JAK inhibitor, 5-10 mg twice daily. Individuals with alopecia areata gave both lesional scalp punch biopsies and peripheral blood for collection.

The TCR comes from a human donor with alopecia areata. The V and J genes are TRBV29-1 and TRBJ2-3; tentative D call: TRBD2 (6 bases). This material consisted of CD4+ T cells sorted from blood, taken at week 4, from a patient treated with tofacitinib. The chain's CDR3 is CSGEADTQYF. The CDR3 DNA sequence: TGCAGCGGGGAGGCAGATACGCAGTATTTT.